The 11 T cell receptor beta chains listed next were all sequenced from one sample in a study of T cells in Graves' hyperthyroidism and ophthalmopathy. The investigators amplified TCR beta CDR3 regions from RNA transcripts. An initial round of RT-PCR targeting the TCR CDR3 relied on the HTBI primer set. TCRdb called the multiplex PCR reads again in MiXCR, with one record for every CDR3 protein. The sample lists about 510,000 distinct CDR3 sequences, roughly 15% occurring once. The material sequenced was blood. Receptors originate from a woman aged 40 to 50 with Graves' hyperthyroidism.

The chain links TRBV15 to TRBJ1-1; D remains unclear. The CDR3 spans 12 residues. The germline V and J ends were trimmed by 5 bases and 6 bases, with 10 bases remaining between them. Germline assignment: CDR1 LNHNV and CDR2 YYDKDF (reference sequence). CDR3 residues: CATSPTTAEAFF. The CDR3 DNA is TGTGCCACCAGCCCGACCACGGCTGAAGCTTTCTTT. Full variable domain (remainder filled in from reference TRBV15 and TRBJ1-1): DAMVIQNPRYQVTQFGKPVTLSCSQTLNHNVMYWYQQKSSQAPKLLFHYYDKDFNNEADTPDNFQSRRPNTSFCFLDIRSPGLGDTAMYLCATSPTTAEAFFGQGTRLTVV.

This clonotype was seen ten or more times. V is TRBV6-1 and J is TRBJ1-6; 8 nucleotides align to TRBD1. Germline CDR1 is MNHNS and CDR2 is SASEGT. The trim removed 5 bases at V and 7 bases at J, leaving 13 bases unmatched. The CDR3 extends over 17 amino acids. In DNA form, the CDR3 reads TGTGCCAGCAGTTACGCGCAAACCAGGGGGCAGAATTCACCCCTCCACTTT. Translation gives CASSYAQTRGQNSPLHF.

This chain connects TRBV5-1 to TRBJ2-6; D gene uncertain. The germline V and J ends were trimmed by 0 bases and 4 bases, with 8 bases remaining between them. The CDR3 loop spans 15 amino acids. In germline, CDR1 is SGHRS, CDR2 YFSETQ. As DNA, the CDR3 is TGCGCCAGCAGCTTGGAGTCGCGAGGGGCCAACGTCCTGACTTTC. Protein sequence: CASSLESRGANVLTF.

This clonotype was recorded many times. J is TRBJ1-6 and V is TRBV28; 9 nucleotides align to TRBD1. The CDR3 runs to 16 residues. The J segment lost 8 bases and the V segment lost 2 bases, leaving 7 bases of the junction unmatched. Germline-derived CDR1 and CDR2 are MDHEN and SYDVKM. The CDR3 nucleotides read TGTGCCAGCAGTTTAGGACAGGGGTATGTCGATTCACCCCTCCACTTT. This encodes CASSLGQGYVDSPLHF.

This clonotype turned up a few times. The genes are TRBV5-6 and TRBJ1-2; 7 bases line up with TRBD1. CDR3 length equals 16 residues. Germline V CDR1 and CDR2: SGHDT, YYEEEE. Trimming took 3 bases from V and 7 from J; bases not matched to a gene: 15. The CDR3 nucleotides read TGTGCCAGCAGCTCCGACAGGGTCGTAAGATATGGTGGCTACACCTTC. Its protein is CASSSDRVVRYGGYTF.

The sample holds many counts of this clonotype. The rearrangement joins TRBV18 to TRBJ2-1; D is uncertain. Germline V gives CDR1 KGHSH, CDR2 LQKENI. V gave up 0 bases and J gave up 3 bases, with 12 bases separating them. The CDR3 length is 16 residues. The CDR3 bases are TGTGCCAGCTCACCACCTATGCTACAAAGCTACAATGAGCAGTTCTTC. This sequence encodes CASSPPMLQSYNEQFF.

There are a few counts of this clonotype. The chain joins TRBV20-1 to TRBJ2-3; 7 bases map to TRBD1. The CDR3 sequence is 15 residues long. From germline, CDR1 is DFQATT and CDR2 SNEGSKA (reference sequence). V was clipped by 3 bases and J by 5 bases; unmatched bases: 11. CDR3 DNA sequence: TGCAGTGCTAGCCAACCTGACAGGGAGAGAGATACGCAGTATTTT. Its protein product is CSASQPDRERDTQYF.

The chain is built from TRBV20-1 and TRBJ2-1; TRBD2 matches at 11 bases. With V trimmed by 3 bases and J by 4 bases, 5 bases remained unmatched. CDR1 is DFQATT, CDR2 SNEGSKA, per germline (reference sequence). CDR3 length: 15 residues. CDR3 coding DNA: TGCAGTGCTAGCGGGGGACTAGCGGTATACAATGAGCAGTTCTTC. Encoded protein: CSASGGLAVYNEQFF.

Points on this clonotype: A single base separates this from a much larger clone, so it may be a read error. The gene calls are TRBV7-3 and TRBJ2-2; 7 nucleotides match TRBD2. The CDR3 covers 17 residues. Germline-derived CDR1 and CDR2 are SGHTA and FQGTGA. CDR3 protein: CASSPSPWGGNTGELSF. In DNA form, the CDR3 reads TGTGCCAGCAGCCCCTCCCCATGGGGGGGGAACACCGGGGAGCTGTCTTTT.

This clonotype has just a few counts. V usage is TRBV20-1 and J usage is TRBJ2-1; D is possibly TRBD2 (5 bases). Germline V gene data show CDR1 as DFQATT and CDR2 as SNEGSKA (reference sequence). The CDR3 is 13 residues long. V shed 3 bases and J shed 5 bases, with 11 bases lying between them. Here the CDR3 reads CSASWTAHNEQFF. CDR3 coding DNA: TGCAGTGCTAGTTGGACTGCCCACAATGAGCAGTTCTTC.

In its sample, this clonotype was seen many times. This chain links TRBV7-8 with TRBJ2-7, with TRBD2 matching 8 bases. This CDR3 is built from 16 residues. Germline-derived CDR1 and CDR2 are SGHVS and FQNEAQ. V lost 3 bases to trimming and J lost 7 bases; unmatched junction nucleotides: 14. The CDR3 here is CASSFRGRPPPGEQYF. The CDR3 DNA sequence: TGTGCCAGCAGCTTCCGCGGGAGGCCTCCGCCGGGGGAGCAGTACTTC.